This section outlines one T cell receptor (beta chain) sequence together with its context. This specimen includes other DNA sequences encoding the same CDR3. This sample is part of a study of blood T cell repertoires in COVID-19. Study context: COVID-19 samples collected from the United States, Italy and Spain covered acute and convalescent phases. PBMCs, B-cell-depleted T cells, or T cells were the source of the cDNA or gDNA that made up the material.

Methods used by the authors: Amplification from reference gene primers served as the basis for estimated nucleated cell counts. The protocol was immunoSEQ multiplex PCR, while the TCRdb copy is restricted to in-frame clones and leaves out a portion. V and J calls and clone size follow that table, whereas D and trimming were derived from the DNA. The sample carries 90,000 to 110,000 clones, over 80% recorded once. The CDR3 loop spans 12 amino acids. Per the germline V gene, CDR1 is MNHEY and CDR2 is SMNVEV (reference sequence). Trimming at V came to 7 bases and at J to 8 bases, leaving 7 bases not matched to a gene.

The gene calls are TRBV27 and TRBJ1-2, with TRBD1 matching 7 bases. The TCR sequence derives from a human donor in a cohort sampled during active COVID-19. Sequences were obtained from peripheral blood. CDR3 nucleotides: TGTGCCAGCAAGGCAGGGGGGAGGGGCTACACCTTC. It codes for CASKAGGRGYTF.